Below are 26 T cell receptor beta chains sequenced from a single sample in a study of T-cell reconstitution after alpha-beta-depleted transplantation in children. A TCRbeta library incorporating unique molecular identifiers was prepared. TCRdb recomputed calls from the PCR reads with MiXCR, one row per CDR3 protein. The sample has roughly 570,000 distinct CDR3 sequences; 25% to 30% are singletons. Here the sequenced sample was PBMCs, taken before TCRalphabeta/CD19-depleted stem cell transplant. The receptors come from a boy younger than two with Wiskott-Aldrich syndrome, due to receive a stem cell transplant.

The chain combines TRBV20-1 with TRBJ2-3; TRBD2 agrees at 11 bases. The CDR3 contains 18 residues. Germline V gene data show CDR1 as DFQATT and CDR2 as SNEGSKA (reference sequence). V dropped 1 base and J dropped 4; count of bases not matched to a gene: 13. The DNA of the CDR3 is TGCAGTGCTAGAGTTCCCGGAAAACTAGCGGGAGCGTCAGATACGCAGTATTTT. Amino acids: CSARVPGKLAGASDTQYF.

In its sample, this clonotype was seen a few times. The chain joins TRBV6-1 to TRBJ2-5; 7 bases fit TRBD2. CDR1 is MNHNS and CDR2 is SASEGT in the germline V gene. The CDR3 loop spans 15 amino acids. With V trimmed by 4 bases and J by 2 bases, 7 bases remained unmatched. The CDR3 DNA reads as TGTGCCAGCAGTGTCCTACCGGGAGGTCAAGAGACCCAGTACTTC. Amino acid sequence: CASSVLPGGQETQYF.

In this sample, this clonotype turned up once. The chain combines TRBV25-1 with TRBJ2-7; D not certain. Germline lookup yields CDR1 MGHDK and CDR2 SYGVNS. The CDR3 spans 13 residues. The V and J ends lost 0 bases and 2 bases respectively, with 5 bases between them. This CDR3 is CASSEYRTYEQYF. CDR3 nucleotides: TGTGCCAGCAGTGAATATCGGACCTACGAGCAGTACTTC.

This clonotype was seen a handful of times. The junction and the germline gene differ at one end; a read error may be behind it. The chain carries TRBV7-3 and TRBJ1-1, with D possibly TRBD1 on 6 matching bases. From germline, CDR1 is SGHTA and CDR2 FQGTGA. The CDR3 is made up of 16 amino acids. This CDR3 is CASNGRLSTGNPEAFF. CDR3 nucleotide sequence: TGTGCCAGCAACGGTCGACTGAGTACAGGGAACCCTGAAGCTTTCTTT. Full variable domain (remainder filled in from reference TRBV7-3 and TRBJ1-1): GAGVSQTPSNKVTEKGKYVELRCDPISGHTALYWYRQSLGQGPEFLIYFQGTGAADDSGLPNDRFFAVRPEGSVSTLKIQRTERGDSAVYLCASNGRLSTGNPEAFFGQGTRLTVV.

This chain joins TRBV2 and TRBJ2-3; 9 nucleotides align to TRBD2. The J segment lost 2 bases and the V segment lost 8 bases, leaving 2 bases of the junction unmatched. CDR1 is SNHLY and CDR2 is FYNNEI in the germline V gene. CDR3 length: 13 amino acids. The CDR3 nucleotides read TGTGCCAGCTCTAGCGGGATCACAGATACGCAGTATTTT. Its protein product is CASSSGITDTQYF. The full variable domain, with the rest looked up from reference TRBV2 and TRBJ2-3, is EPEVTQTPSHQVTQMGQEVILRCVPISNHLYFYWYRQILGQKVEFLVSFYNNEISEKSEIFDDQFSVERPDGSNFTLKIRSTKLEDSAMYFCASSSGITDTQYFGPGTRLTVL.

The chain combines TRBV18 with TRBJ2-2; 9 bases map to TRBD1. Unmatched junction bases numbered 4, after V lost 2 bases and J lost 3 bases. Germline V gives CDR1 KGHSH, CDR2 LQKENI. The CDR3 has 16 residues. CDR3 region: CASSPRGQGDTGELFF. CDR3 in DNA: TGTGCCAGCTCACCAAGGGGACAGGGTGACACCGGGGAGCTGTTTTTT.

The rearrangement joins TRBV12-3 or TRBV12-4 to TRBJ2-1; no reliable D call. V was cut by 6 bases and J by 3 bases, with 9 bases left in between. The CDR3 loop spans 13 amino acids. The CDR3 loop is CASSTDNYNEQFF. The CDR3 coding sequence is TGTGCCAGCAGCACCGACAACTACAATGAGCAGTTCTTC.

This clonotype was recorded a few times. The chain carries TRBV29-1 and TRBJ2-4; TRBD1 matches at 9 bases. V lost 5 bases and J lost 4; bases outside the gene matches: 6. Germline CDR1 SQVTM, CDR2 ANQGSEA. CDR3 length: 14 amino acids. The CDR3 region is CSVRGTGRKNIQYF. The CDR3 DNA follows: TGCAGCGTTCGCGGGACAGGGAGGAAAAACATTCAGTACTTC.

The V gene is TRBV27, the J gene TRBJ2-1, with TRBD2 matching 7 bases. The CDR3 has 14 amino acids. Germline trimming cut 5 bases from V and 5 bases from J; bases unmatched to any gene: 6. CDR1 is MNHEY and CDR2 is SMNVEV in the germline V gene (reference sequence). As DNA, the CDR3 is TGTGCCAGCAGTCCACGGACTAGACACAATGAGCAGTTCTTC. Protein: CASSPRTRHNEQFF.

The chain employs TRBV29-1 and TRBJ2-1, with D tentatively TRBD2 (5 bases). Looked up from germline, CDR1 is SQVTM and CDR2 is ANQGSEA. Trimming shortened V by 2 bases and J by 7 bases, and 18 bases separated the two germline ends. This CDR3 comprises 15 residues. The CDR3 here is CSVERAEPLRNEQFF. The CDR3 nucleotides are TGCAGCGTTGAAAGAGCGGAGCCCCTTCGGAATGAGCAGTTCTTC.

The chain recombines TRBV28 with TRBJ1-5; D perhaps matches TRBD1 (5 bases). There are 13 residues in the CDR3. The germline V and J ends were trimmed by 8 bases and 1 base, with 9 bases remaining between them. CDR1 and CDR2 (germline): MDHEN, SYDVKM. The CDR3 protein is CASGGESNQPQHF. DNA of the CDR3: TGTGCCAGCGGGGGAGAGAGCAATCAGCCCCAGCATTTT.

This clonotype was observed a few times. The rearrangement links TRBV9 to TRBJ2-5, with D possibly called TRBD1 or TRBD2 (5 bases each). Trimming removed 0 bases from V and 5 bases from J, with 14 bases in between. Per the germline V gene, CDR1 is SGDLS and CDR2 is YYNGEE. This CDR3 has 15 amino acids. The CDR3 loop is CASSVGGTNRETQYF. The CDR3 nucleotides are TGTGCCAGCAGCGTAGGGGGGACGAATAGGGAGACCCAGTACTTC. The full variable domain, rest sourced from reference TRBV9 and TRBJ2-5, is DSGVTQTPKHLITATGQRVTLRCSPRSGDLSVYWYQQSLDQGLQFLIQYYNGEERAKGNILERFSAQQFPDLHSELNLSSLELGDSALYFCASSVGGTNRETQYFGPGTRLLVL.

This clonotype was counted a few times. J is TRBJ1-2 and V is TRBV10-3; D not certain. Per the germline V gene, CDR1 is ENHRY and CDR2 is SYGVKD. Trimming took off 6 bases at V and 5 bases at J, with 7 bases between the two ends. This CDR3 spans 11 amino acids. For the CDR3, the DNA is TGTGCCATCAGCGACTTTTATGGCTACACCTTC. Encoded protein: CAISDFYGYTF.

As for this clonotype: A read error may produce the germline difference seen at one junction end. V and J are TRBV5-1 and TRBJ2-4; 8 bases match TRBD2. Per the germline V gene, CDR1 is SGHRS and CDR2 is YFSETQ. The CDR3 loop spans 14 amino acids. The CDR3: CASSLAGGGNSQYF. CDR3 sequence (DNA): TGCGCCAGCAGCTTGGCCGGCGGGGGGAACAGTCAGTACTTC.

V is TRBV11-2 and J is TRBJ2-1, with no clear D. V dropped 1 base and J dropped 6 bases, with 7 bases sitting between them. Germline V lookup: CDR1 SGHAT, CDR2 FQNNGV. CDR3 size: 13 residues. The DNA for the CDR3 is TGTGCCAGCAGCTTAGTTTCCCCCAATGAGCAGTTCTTC. Translation: CASSLVSPNEQFF.

This clonotype was counted a few times. V and J are TRBV29-1 and TRBJ2-1; D is ambiguous. Germline CDR1 and CDR2: SQVTM and ANQGSEA. This CDR3 has 10 residues. V gave up 3 bases and J gave up 14 bases, with 11 bases separating them. CDR3 DNA sequence: TGCAGCGTTGATGTAGCCAGGAAGTTCTTC. Amino acid sequence: CSVDVARKFF.

This clonotype was detected many times. V usage is TRBV9 and J usage is TRBJ2-1, with TRBD2 matching 13 bases. V dropped 4 bases and J dropped 9; count of bases not matched to a gene: 7. The CDR3 is 15 residues long. From germline, CDR1 is SGDLS and CDR2 YYNGEE. The CDR3 bases are TGTGCCAGCAGCCCCCGACTAGCGGGAGGAGGTGAGCAGTTCTTC. As protein: CASSPRLAGGGEQFF.

The chain employs TRBV12-3 or TRBV12-4 and TRBJ2-1; 9 nucleotides agree with TRBD2. Unmatched junction bases numbered 12, after V lost 1 base and J lost 8 bases. The length of the CDR3 is 17 residues. The CDR3 sequence is CASSLGRAGGPTDEQFF. The CDR3 nucleotides are TGTGCCAGCAGTTTAGGTCGAGCGGGAGGACCTACGGATGAGCAGTTCTTC.

J is TRBJ1-5 and V is TRBV6-1; tentatively, D is TRBD1 (5 bases). The germline V and J ends were trimmed by 0 bases and 5 bases, with 11 bases remaining between them. The CDR3 consists of 15 residues. Germline loops: CDR1 MNHNS, CDR2 SASEGT. This CDR3 is CASSEAGGVDQPQHF. The CDR3 DNA reads as TGTGCCAGCAGTGAAGCCGGGGGGGTGGATCAGCCCCAGCATTTT.

This chain links TRBV7-9 with TRBJ2-2; 7 bases are shared with TRBD1. The CDR3 totals 14 residues. The germline V gene encodes CDR1 SEHNR and CDR2 FQNEAQ (reference sequence). The junction had 4 bases not matched to a gene; V was cut back by 2 bases and J by 7 bases. DNA for the CDR3: TGTGCCAGCAGCTTACAGGGGGAAGTCGGGGAGCTGTTTTTT. It codes for CASSLQGEVGELFF.

This clonotype was recorded a few times. The V gene is TRBV12-3 or TRBV12-4, the J gene TRBJ2-3, with 8 bases lining up with TRBD2. J lost 4 bases, V lost 7 bases, and 10 bases had no gene match. This CDR3 region has 15 residues. The CDR3 region has the DNA TGTGCCAGCAACGCGGGACTAGGTTGGTCAGATACGCAGTATTTT. It translates to CASNAGLGWSDTQYF.

In this sample, this clonotype turned up a few times. The chain joins TRBV20-1 to TRBJ1-1, with D unresolved. Germline CDR1 DFQATT, CDR2 SNEGSKA (reference sequence). Trimming removed 3 bases at V and 1 base at J, with 15 bases between. CDR3 length equals 15 residues. CDR3 DNA sequence: TGCAGTGCTAGTTATCTGGGCCGGTCGAACACTGAAGCTTTCTTT. Amino acid sequence: CSASYLGRSNTEAFF.

This chain joins TRBV20-1 and TRBJ2-1; D is unresolved. CDR1 DFQATT and CDR2 SNEGSKA come from the germline V gene (reference sequence). V shed 4 bases and J shed 7 bases, with 14 bases lying between them. The CDR3 sequence is 13 residues long. The CDR3, as DNA: TGCAGTGCTATTAGTCGGAACCGGAATGAGCAGTTCTTC. This gives the protein CSAISRNRNEQFF.

This clonotype was detected a few times. The rearrangement uses TRBV28 and TRBJ2-5, with D possibly TRBD1 on 6 matching bases. The germline V gene has CDR1 MDHEN and CDR2 SYDVKM. V dropped 5 bases and J dropped 0 bases, with 13 bases sitting between them. The CDR3 covers 15 residues. The CDR3 region has the DNA TGTGCCAGCAGTAACTCAGGGGTGTACCAAGAGACCCAGTACTTC. Translated: CASSNSGVYQETQYF.

This chain uses TRBV5-1 with TRBJ2-1; 11 bases line up with TRBD2. CDR3 length equals 15 residues. Germline V gene sequence: CDR1 SGHRS, CDR2 YFSETQ. V was clipped by 2 bases and J by 8 bases; unmatched bases: 6. The CDR3 DNA sequence: TGCGCCAGCAGCTTATTAGCGGGAGGGGTGGATGAGCAGTTCTTC. Translated: CASSLLAGGVDEQFF.

CDR3 nucleotides: TGTGCCAGCAGTGAAGCGATGGAAACACGGCGAAATCAGCCCCAGCATTTT. Protein product: CASSEAMETRRNQPQHF. V gene TRBV6-1 combines with J gene TRBJ1-5; D uncertain. Germline V gene data show CDR1 as MNHNS and CDR2 as SASEGT. V was cut by 0 bases and J by 4 bases, with 16 bases left in between. The CDR3 runs to 17 residues.